This TCR beta chain was documented in a study of cytomegalovirus exposure and HLA in healthy donors. Overall study findings and caveats: As was reported, the HLA-A and HLA-B alleles of most subjects were accurately predicted from TCR beta sequences. Researchers counted around 170 TCR beta chains as cytomegalovirus-associated. Some V segments (TRBV6-2 and TRBV6-3 among them) were excluded as indistinguishable.

Both 60 Vbeta primers and 13 Jbeta primers went into the PCR. Per the authors' pipeline: Later, about 80 million unique TCR beta chains were counted in an analysis, and around 11 million of them were shared. TCRdb keeps only in-frame clones here, not all; method: immunoSEQ multiplex PCR. V and J calls and clone size follow that table, whereas D and trimming were derived from the DNA. The table lists under 250,000 clones, 70% to 85% of them singletons. With respect to this clone: Its specificity is unknown. Distinct nucleotide sequences in the sample also encode this CDR3.

This CDR3 is built from 14 residues. The V gene's germline CDR1 is SGHRS and CDR2 YFSETQ. After removal of 0 bases from V and 5 bases from J, the junction contained 3 bases not matched to a gene. The sequence came from a male donor in good health and CMV-seronegative. Sequenced sample: PBMCs. V gene TRBV5-1 combines with J gene TRBJ1-1, with TRBD1 matching 8 bases. CDR3 amino acids: CASSLGQGYTEAFF. In DNA, the CDR3 is TGCGCCAGCAGCTTGGGACAGGGGTATACTGAAGCTTTCTTT.